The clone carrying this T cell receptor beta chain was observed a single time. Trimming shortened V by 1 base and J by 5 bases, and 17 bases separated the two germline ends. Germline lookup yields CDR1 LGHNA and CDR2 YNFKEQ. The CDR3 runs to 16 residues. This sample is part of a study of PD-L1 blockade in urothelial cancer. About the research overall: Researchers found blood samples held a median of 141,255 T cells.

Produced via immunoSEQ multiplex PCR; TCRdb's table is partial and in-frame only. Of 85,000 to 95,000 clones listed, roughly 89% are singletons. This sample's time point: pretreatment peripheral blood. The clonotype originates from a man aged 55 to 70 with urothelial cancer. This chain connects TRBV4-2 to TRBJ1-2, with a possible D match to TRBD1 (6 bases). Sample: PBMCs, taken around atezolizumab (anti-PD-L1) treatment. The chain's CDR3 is CASSQVSGGRGYGYTF. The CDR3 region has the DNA TGTGCCAGCAGCCAAGTATCCGGGGGGCGGGGATATGGCTACACCTTC.